These T cell receptor beta chains were read from a single sample in a study of blood T cell repertoires in COVID-19. Generated by immunoSEQ multiplex PCR, the TCRdb table keeps only in-frame clones and is missing some. This sample carries 140,000 to 150,000 clones, roughly 88% of them seen once, and the ten largest clones take about 1.8%. What was sequenced was peripheral blood. Receptors originate from a woman aged 50 to 60 with acute or convalescent COVID-19. Each CDR3 is given with its conserved first and last residue. The D gene is left open where the match is weak. Size tells how often a clone was seen (once, few, many) or the class of an expanded clone, and some rows leave it out.

DNA	CDR3	D	J	V	size
TGTGCCAGCACCACACCCCTTACCATTTTCGAGCAGTACTTC	CASTTPLTIFEQYF	.	TRBJ2-7	TRBV28	.
TGCGCCAGCAGCCAAGAGAGCAGGGACTCCTATAATTCACCCCTCCACTTT	CASSQESRDSYNSPLHF	.	TRBJ1-6	TRBV4-1	.
TGTGCCAGCAGCCAACCCAGAGGAGAGAGGACAGCCTACGAGCAGTACTTC	CASSQPRGERTAYEQYF	.	TRBJ2-7	TRBV21-1	few
TGTGCCAGCAGCTCCAGTCCCAGCAATCAGCCCCAGCATTTT	CASSSSPSNQPQHF	.	TRBJ1-5	TRBV7-8	few
TGTGCCAGCAGCTTAGGCCTAGCGGAAGCTTACGAGCAGTACTTC	CASSLGLAEAYEQYF	TRBD2	TRBJ2-7	TRBV7-9	.
TGCGCCAGCAGCCTCTGGTCCGGAGGGGACACCGGGGAGCTGTTTTTT	CASSLWSGGDTGELFF	.	TRBJ2-2	TRBV4-1	.
TGTGCCAGCCAGGGCAGGGGGTCCTACAATGAGCAGTTCTTC	CASQGRGSYNEQFF	TRBD1	TRBJ2-1	TRBV5-8	few
TGTGCCAGCAGCTTAACAGAGGGCACTGAAGCTTTCTTT	CASSLTEGTEAFF	.	TRBJ1-1	TRBV13	.
TGTGCCAGCAGCGTAGGGAGGAGGTCACCCCTCCACTTT	CASSVGRRSPLHF	.	TRBJ1-6	TRBV9	.
TGTGCCAGCAGCTTGGGGTTAGCGGGATGGGGTAGCACCGGGGAGCTGTTTTTT	CASSLGLAGWGSTGELFF	TRBD2	TRBJ2-2	TRBV5-6	.
TGTGCCAGCTCAACCGGGACAGATAATGAAAAACTGTTTTTT	CASSTGTDNEKLFF	TRBD1	TRBJ1-4	TRBV18	.
TGCAGCGTTGAGGGGGGTATGGGAAACATTCAGTACTTC	CSVEGGMGNIQYF	.	TRBJ2-4	TRBV29-1	.
TGTGCCAGCACCAAGACAGGGCTCGTTGAAAAACTGTTTTTT	CASTKTGLVEKLFF	TRBD1	TRBJ1-4	TRBV7-9	.
TGTGCCAGCAGCACGGGGTCCTTCTCCTACAATGAGCAGTTCTTC	CASSTGSFSYNEQFF	.	TRBJ2-1	TRBV5-8	few
TGTGCCAGCTCACAAACAGGGTATGATTCACCCCTCCACTTT	CASSQTGYDSPLHF	.	TRBJ1-6	TRBV18	.
TGCGCCAGCAGCTTGAATCCGGGGTTGAACACTGAAGCTTTCTTT	CASSLNPGLNTEAFF	.	TRBJ1-1	TRBV5-1	.
TGTGCCTGGAGTGTACAAGTAGAGACCCAGTACTTC	CAWSVQVETQYF	.	TRBJ2-5	TRBV30	.
TGTGCCAGCAGCCCGAAAGTGGGACAGCCTCGGAAGGCTCGCGAGCAGTACTTC	CASSPKVGQPRKAREQYF	TRBD1	TRBJ2-7	TRBV3-1/TRBV3-2	.
TGTGCCAGCAGTTTACCCCTAGGGCCCCAGCATTTT	CASSLPLGPQHF	.	TRBJ1-5	TRBV27	.
TGCAGCGTTGGAACGGAGCACACTAACTATGGCTACACCTTC	CSVGTEHTNYGYTF	.	TRBJ1-2	TRBV29-1	once
TGTGCCAGCAGTGAATATGTAGATTATGGCTACACCTTC	CASSEYVDYGYTF	.	TRBJ1-2	TRBV25-1	.
TGCAGTGCTAGTAAAGGGGGCCCCTTGACTGAAGCTTTCTTT	CSASKGGPLTEAFF	TRBD1	TRBJ1-1	TRBV20-1	.
TGTGCCACCAGTGACCCACGAGTTTCGGGGGAGACCCAGTACTTC	CATSDPRVSGETQYF	.	TRBJ2-5	TRBV24-1	.
TGTGCCATCAGTGAGTCAACGCCAGGTGATGAAAAACTGTTTTTT	CAISESTPGDEKLFF	.	TRBJ1-4	TRBV10-3	.
TGTGCCAGCAGCCGGACAGATGGCTACACCTTC	CASSRTDGYTF	.	TRBJ1-2	TRBV7-8	.
TGTGCCAGCAGCCCAAACGGGGGGGACACTGAAGCTTTCTTT	CASSPNGGDTEAFF	.	TRBJ1-1	TRBV7-8	.
TGTGCCTGGAGGCTAGCGGGGGCCAGGGATACGCAGTATTTT	CAWRLAGARDTQYF	TRBD2	TRBJ2-3	TRBV30	.
TGTGCCAGCAGCCACGATAGCGGGGGACCGTACAATGAGCAGTTCTTC	CASSHDSGGPYNEQFF	TRBD2	TRBJ2-1	TRBV3-1/TRBV3-2	.
TGTGCCACCAGTGACAACAGGGCCCAAAGCACAGATACGCAGTATTTT	CATSDNRAQSTDTQYF	.	TRBJ2-3	TRBV24-1	.
TGTGCCAGCAGCCAAGACAGCGGGACCTCTTGGGGCTACACCTTC	CASSQDSGTSWGYTF	.	TRBJ1-2	TRBV7-3	once
TGCGCCAGCAGTATATGGTACAGGGGTCGGAATGAAAAACTGTTTTTT	CASSIWYRGRNEKLFF	TRBD1	TRBJ1-4	TRBV23-1	once
TGCAGCGTTCACACGGGACAGTCGAGTACTGAAGCTTTCTTT	CSVHTGQSSTEAFF	TRBD1	TRBJ1-1	TRBV29-1	few
TGTGCCAGCAGCTTCAGCGGGAGCTCTGGGGCCAACGTCCTGACTTTC	CASSFSGSSGANVLTF	TRBD2	TRBJ2-6	TRBV5-6	.
TGTGCCAGCAGTGGCCGGGACAGAAATCTCGACACCGGGGAGCTGTTTTTT	CASSGRDRNLDTGELFF	TRBD1	TRBJ2-2	TRBV2	.
TGTGCCAGCAGTTACTCGATTACGGGCAGGGGTTCACCCCTCCACTTT	CASSYSITGRGSPLHF	.	TRBJ1-6	TRBV6-5	.
TGTGCCAGCAGCTTGGGCCAGGGGAATCAGCCCCAGCATTTT	CASSLGQGNQPQHF	.	TRBJ1-5	TRBV13	.
TGTGCCAGCAGCCACCTCATAGCAGGCCCGGGGACCGGGGAGCTGTTTTTT	CASSHLIAGPGTGELFF	.	TRBJ2-2	TRBV4-2	few
TGTGCCAGCAGCTTATATCTTCGAGGTCTGAGTGGAAACACCATATATTTT	CASSLYLRGLSGNTIYF	.	TRBJ1-3	TRBV27	.
TGTGCCAGCAGTTTGGGAAGTGCGGTGTCTCTGGTTTCACCCCTCCACTTT	CASSLGSAVSLVSPLHF	.	TRBJ1-6	TRBV5-8	.
TGTGCCAGCAGTTACGCGGATTGGGACACAGCCTACGAGCAGTACTTC	CASSYADWDTAYEQYF	.	TRBJ2-7	TRBV6-5	.
TGTGCCAGCAGTCCGACAGGGAGCTATGGCTACACCTTC	CASSPTGSYGYTF	TRBD1	TRBJ1-2	TRBV2	.
TGCGCCAGCAGCCAATTGACAGGGGTACCCTACGAGCAGTACTTC	CASSQLTGVPYEQYF	TRBD1	TRBJ2-7	TRBV4-1	few
TGTGCCAGCAGAACCCCCTCCGGACAGGGGGCGGGGGGCTACACCTTC	CASRTPSGQGAGGYTF	TRBD1	TRBJ1-2	TRBV28	.
TGTGCCAGCGGACCTGCGGCAGGGACTTACGAGCAGTACTTC	CASGPAAGTYEQYF	.	TRBJ2-7	TRBV9	.
TGTGCCAGCAGCCCCGGGGGGCCTGCGGATGAGCAGTTCTTC	CASSPGGPADEQFF	.	TRBJ2-1	TRBV7-3	.
TGTGCCAGCACCCCGACTAGCGGGTACGAGCAGTTCTTC	CASTPTSGYEQFF	TRBD2	TRBJ2-1	TRBV12-3/TRBV12-4	.
TGTGCCAGTAGTATAGCCCCGGGGGAAGCTTTCTTT	CASSIAPGEAFF	.	TRBJ1-1	TRBV19	.
TGTGCCAGCAAGCTAGCGGGGAGCACAGATACGCAGTATTTT	CASKLAGSTDTQYF	TRBD2	TRBJ2-3	TRBV13	.
TGTGCCAGCAGCTTGGGCTGGGGACAGAACTATGGCTACACCTTC	CASSLGWGQNYGYTF	TRBD1	TRBJ1-2	TRBV5-4	.
TGTGCCAGTAGTATGGGGCGGCAAGAGACCCAGTACTTC	CASSMGRQETQYF	.	TRBJ2-5	TRBV19	.
TGTGCCAGCAGCCCAGACCTGGAGGGGGCGGACGGTGGCTACACCTTC	CASSPDLEGADGGYTF	TRBD1	TRBJ1-2	TRBV13	few
TGTGCCAGCAGTGAGAGCCCTCAGGTCTATGGCTACACCTTC	CASSESPQVYGYTF	.	TRBJ1-2	TRBV28	.
TGTGCCAGCGGGACTAGCGGCCCCAATGAGCAGTTCTTC	CASGTSGPNEQFF	TRBD2	TRBJ2-1	TRBV6-5	.